This TCR beta chain is drawn from a study of shared clonotypes between healthy human individuals. Study background: The people who gave samples were two women and three men aged 18 to 49. Study-wide points: Despite large depth, sorted-subset datasets appeared incompletely sequenced. An effect of sequencing depth on clonotype sharing among donors was expected.

Profiled with immunoSEQ multiplex PCR; TCRdb holds only in-frame clones, not every one. The sample consists of hundreds of thousands of clones, about 95% of them appearing once. V lost 3 bases to trimming and J lost 0 bases; unmatched junction nucleotides: 0. CDR3 length equals 16 residues. The germline CDR1 and CDR2 sequences are SGHVS and FQNEAQ. Only CD45RO-negative cells positively selected for CCR7 counted as naive CD8 cells, so terminally differentiated effector memory CD45RA+ cells were excluded. The sample holds one count of this clone. Its matching antigen is unknown. Sequenced: naive CD8+ T cells sorted from blood. The source of this sequence is a woman aged 25-40 years in good health. V and J are TRBV7-8 and TRBJ2-5, with 14 bases matching TRBD2. CDR3 region: CASSLGLAGDQETQYF. DNA of the CDR3: TGTGCCAGCAGCTTGGGACTAGCGGGGGACCAAGAGACCCAGTACTTC.